These 23 T cell receptor beta chains share one sample of origin, sequenced in a study of post-analysis software for immune sequencing data. Incorporated into the TCR beta cDNA libraries were unique molecular identifiers, which served to reduce PCR and sequencing biases. MiXCR was run by TCRdb on the PCR reads, yielding one entry per CDR3 protein. The sample has 750,000 to 950,000 distinct CDR3 sequences, about 53% seen once; the top ten hold about 4.8%. Whole-study results and caveats: When patients were compared with controls, about five TRBV segments were more frequent, TRBV5-6, TRBV5-1 and TRBV20-1 among them.

These receptors have no identified antigens. Material: blood. The receptors come from a girl aged 10 to 17 with multiple sclerosis.

CDR3 nucleotide sequence: TGTGCCAGCAGCGTATCCAGCCAGGCCTACGAGCAGTACTTC. It yields the protein CASSVSSQAYEQYF. The chain is built from TRBV9 and TRBJ2-7; no firm D call. V was trimmed by 1 base and J by 2 bases, leaving 10 bases between them. The CDR3 covers 14 residues. Germline V lookup: CDR1 SGDLS, CDR2 YYNGEE.

The rearrangement links TRBV14 to TRBJ1-2; D gene uncertain. This CDR3 region has 13 residues. V was clipped by 3 bases and J by 7 bases, with 12 bases between them. CDR1 is SGHDN and CDR2 is FVKESK in the germline V gene. CDR3 sequence reads: CASSQSMTVGYTF. In DNA, the CDR3 is TGTGCCAGCAGCCAGAGCATGACGGTTGGCTACACCTTC.

This clonotype has only a few counts. This chain uses TRBV5-1 with TRBJ2-7; D call uncertain. Trimming pared 0 bases from V and 3 bases from J, leaving 13 bases between. Germline CDR1 SGHRS, CDR2 YFSETQ. This CDR3 spans 15 amino acids. CDR3 in amino acids: CASSLAVGMSYEQYF. The CDR3 nucleotides are TGCGCCAGCAGCTTGGCCGTGGGGATGAGCTACGAGCAGTACTTC.

This clonotype was observed a handful of times. This chain joins TRBV12-3 or TRBV12-4 and TRBJ2-1; TRBD2 agrees at 8 bases. This CDR3 spans 16 amino acids. With 4 bases clipped from V and 14 bases from J, the junction kept 19 bases outside the gene matches. CDR3 protein: CASSSQVERELGRKFF. CDR3 coding DNA: TGTGCCAGCAGTTCCCAGGTTGAGCGGGAGCTTGGGAGGAAGTTCTTC.

The CDR3 sequence is CASSQVAEQYF. The CDR3 region has the DNA TGTGCCAGCAGCCAAGTCGCTGAGCAGTACTTC. V gene TRBV14 combines with J gene TRBJ2-5, with no clear D. The CDR3 totals 11 residues. With 1 base removed from V and 11 bases from J, the gap between germline ends came to 8 bases. The germline V gene encodes CDR1 SGHDN and CDR2 FVKESK.

The chain carries TRBV7-6 and TRBJ1-1, with TRBD1 as a possible D gene (6 bases). CDR1 and CDR2 (germline): SGHVS, FNYEAQ. V lost 5 bases, J lost 1 base, and 11 bases lay in between. There are 14 residues in the CDR3. The CDR3 coding sequence is TGTGCCAGCAGCATGGGACACGCGAACACTGAAGCTTTCTTT. Protein: CASSMGHANTEAFF.

The chain carries TRBV5-1 and TRBJ2-4; D might be TRBD2 (6 bases). The end of the DNA fits TRBJ2-7 better, so the J call may be wrong. There are 13 residues in the CDR3. The germline gives CDR1 SGHRS, CDR2 YFSETQ. The CDR3 bases are TGCGCCAGCAGCCGATGGGACTTCTACGAGCAGTACTTC. Protein: CASSRWDFYEQYF.

This chain links TRBV10-3 with TRBJ1-2; the D gene is possibly TRBD1 (5 bases). Germline V gene sequence: CDR1 ENHRY, CDR2 SYGVKD. V lost 6 bases, J lost 7 bases, and 15 bases lay in between. CDR3 length: 13 amino acids. The chain's CDR3 is CAIRNAGRVGYTF. The CDR3 region has the DNA TGTGCCATCAGGAACGCAGGGCGGGTTGGCTACACCTTC.

The chain couples TRBV6-6 to TRBJ2-6; no clear D gene. Germline lookup yields CDR1 MNHNY and CDR2 SVGAGI (reference sequence). Trimming left V 6 bases short and J 3 bases short, with 9 bases between. CDR3 length: 14 residues. The CDR3 protein is CASRDDGGANVLTF. Here the CDR3 DNA reads TGTGCCAGCAGGGATGACGGTGGGGCCAACGTCCTGACTTTC.

The J gene is TRBJ1-1, the V gene TRBV12-3 or TRBV12-4, with 7 nucleotides matching TRBD1. The CDR3 contains 12 residues. Trimming cost V 5 bases and J 7 bases; bases outside gene matches: 4. The chain's CDR3 is CASSLWDSEAFF. The DNA for the CDR3 is TGTGCCAGCAGTCTCTGGGACAGTGAAGCTTTCTTT.

V usage is TRBV18 and J usage is TRBJ2-7; unclear D gene. V shed 0 bases and J shed 3 bases, with 12 bases lying between them. Germline V gene lookup returns CDR1 KGHSH and CDR2 LQKENI. This CDR3 region has 15 residues. The CDR3 reads CASSPPFRSHYEQYF. CDR3 nucleotides: TGTGCCAGCTCACCACCCTTCAGATCTCACTACGAGCAGTACTTC.

This clonotype was observed once. This chain links TRBV5-1 with TRBJ2-7; no clear D gene. CDR1 is SGHRS, CDR2 YFSETQ, per germline. The V end was cut by 4 bases, the J end by 2 bases, with 10 bases between. The CDR3 has 13 amino acids. The CDR3 DNA reads TGCGCCAGCAGCGGGAACGTGGCCTACGAGCAGTACTTC. This sequence encodes CASSGNVAYEQYF.

This CDR3 reads CSARDLRQKETQYF. For the CDR3, the DNA is TGCAGTGCTAGAGATCTAAGACAGAAAGAGACCCAGTACTTC. The chain combines TRBV20-1 with TRBJ2-5; weak D call: TRBD1 (5 bases). V lost 0 bases, J lost 3 bases, and 11 bases lay in between. The germline gives CDR1 DFQATT, CDR2 SNEGSKA (reference sequence). The CDR3 totals 14 residues.

This clonotype was seen more than once but under ten times. This chain links TRBV20-1 with TRBJ1-2; no firm D call. There are 12 residues in the CDR3. V gave up 5 bases and J gave up 2 bases, with 9 bases separating them. Germline assignment: CDR1 DFQATT and CDR2 SNEGSKA (reference sequence). DNA for the CDR3: TGCAGTGCTTGGGCCACCAACTATGGCTACACCTTC. Protein sequence: CSAWATNYGYTF.

This rearrangement joins TRBV10-3 to TRBJ2-1; tentative D call: TRBD2 (6 bases). The J call could be wrong; TRBJ2-7 is a better fit for the DNA end. The germline V gene has CDR1 ENHRY and CDR2 SYGVKD. The CDR3 extends over 17 amino acids. The CDR3 reads CAISGRDPGEYSYEQYF. In nucleotides, the CDR3 is TGTGCCATCAGTGGGCGGGATCCAGGAGAGTATTCCTACGAGCAGTACTTC.

This chain links TRBV29-1 with TRBJ2-4; perhaps TRBD2 as D (5 bases). The J call may be wrong; the DNA end is better matched by TRBJ2-7. The CDR3 has 15 amino acids. Looked up from germline, CDR1 is SQVTM and CDR2 is ANQGSEA. Here the CDR3 reads CSVEWEFESIYEQYF. For the CDR3, the DNA is TGCAGCGTTGAATGGGAGTTTGAGTCGATCTACGAGCAGTACTTC.

This chain joins TRBV27 and TRBJ2-1, with a tentative D call TRBD2 (7 bases). V dropped 5 bases and J dropped 6 bases, with 17 bases sitting between them. Looked up from germline, CDR1 is MNHEY and CDR2 is SMNVEV (reference sequence). This CDR3 contains 15 residues. CDR3 sequence: CASSPLGGGANEQFF. CDR3 bases: TGTGCCAGCAGTCCCCTAGGGGGGGGGGCCAATGAGCAGTTCTTC.

This rearrangement joins TRBV12-3 or TRBV12-4 to TRBJ2-5, with D unresolved. The V gene lost 6 bases and the J gene lost 3 bases, with 14 bases spanning the gap. The CDR3 sequence is 14 residues long. CDR3 nucleotides: TGTGCCAGCAGCACGATAAAGGGTGAAGAGACCCAGTACTTC. Translating it yields CASSTIKGEETQYF.

The V gene is TRBV20-1, the J gene TRBJ2-7; either TRBD1 or TRBD2 may supply D (6 bases each). This CDR3 has 16 residues. V shed 3 bases and J shed 2 bases, with 20 bases lying between them. The V gene's germline CDR1 is DFQATT and CDR2 SNEGSKA (reference sequence). The CDR3 DNA is TGCAGTGCTAGTGGGGATGGGGGGCTTTTCACCTACGAGCAGTACTTC. This encodes CSASGDGGLFTYEQYF.

As for this clonotype: One end of the junction is discordant with germline, which a read error may explain. In nucleotides, the CDR3 is TGCAGTGCTATGCCCCCGTTTGGTTATGGCCACACCTTC. It specifies CSAMPPFGYGHTF. The rearrangement uses TRBV20-1 and TRBJ1-2; D gene uncertain. The CDR3 extends over 13 amino acids. Germline lookup yields CDR1 DFQATT and CDR2 SNEGSKA (reference sequence).

The chain uses TRBV5-1 and TRBJ2-3; TRBD1 agrees at 7 bases. Unmatched junction bases numbered 9, after V lost 4 bases and J lost 4 bases. CDR1 is SGHRS, CDR2 YFSETQ, per germline. This CDR3 has 15 amino acids. The CDR3 protein is CASSPPGQQPDTQYF. CDR3 DNA sequence: TGCGCCAGCAGCCCTCCGGGACAGCAGCCAGATACGCAGTATTTT. Using reference TRBV5-1 and TRBJ2-3 for the parts outside the CDR3, the full variable domain is KAGVTQTPRYLIKTRGQQVTLSCSPISGHRSVSWYQQTPGQGLQFLFEYFSETQRNKGNFPGRFSGRQFSNSRSEMNVSTLELGDSALYLCASSPPGQQPDTQYFGPGTRLTVL.

This chain uses TRBV5-1 with TRBJ2-1; 8 bases align to TRBD2. There are 16 residues in the CDR3. V lost 4 bases, J lost 6 bases, and 12 bases stayed unmatched. The germline V gene encodes CDR1 SGHRS and CDR2 YFSETQ. CDR3 bases: TGCGCCAGCAGCCCAAATCGACTAGCGCGAACCAATGAGCAGTTCTTC. Amino acid sequence: CASSPNRLARTNEQFF.

The chain employs TRBV3-1 and TRBJ2-5; D not certain. Trimming took 0 bases from V and 2 from J, leaving 10 bases between them. CDR1 is LGHDT and CDR2 is YNNKEL in the germline V gene (reference sequence). The CDR3 covers 15 residues. CDR3 sequence reads: CASSQDRLRQETQYF. The CDR3 bases are TGTGCCAGCAGCCAAGATCGCCTCAGGCAAGAGACCCAGTACTTC.